The 18 T cell receptor beta chains presented below share a single source sample, sequenced in a study of T-cell reconstitution after alpha-beta-depleted transplantation in children. The TCRbeta library incorporated unique molecular identifiers. TCRdb passed the PCR reads through MiXCR, listing each CDR3 protein once. The repertoire includes under 750,000 distinct CDR3 sequences, 20% to 25% of them detected once, and roughly 15% sits in the top ten. This specimen consisted of PBMCs, mostly from graft donor cells, obtained 360 days after TCRalphabeta/CD19-depleted stem cell transplant. These receptors were collected from a boy under three years old who had a stem cell transplant for acute myeloid leukemia, so the T cells may come from the graft donor.

In its sample, this clonotype was seen many times. This chain links TRBV7-2 with TRBJ2-3, with unresolved D. From germline, CDR1 is SGHTA and CDR2 FQGNSA. The CDR3 consists of 13 residues. The germline V and J ends were trimmed by 6 bases and 6 bases, with 13 bases remaining between them. The CDR3 region is CASSPNGVDTQYF. CDR3 coding DNA: TGTGCCAGCAGTCCCAATGGGGTGGATACGCAGTATTTT.

V gene TRBV10-3 combines with J gene TRBJ2-7; D is unresolved. The ends were cut back, 3 bases at V and 2 bases at J, with 17 bases in the middle. This CDR3 has 16 amino acids. The germline CDR1 and CDR2 sequences are ENHRY and SYGVKD. The DNA for the CDR3 is TGTGCCATCAGTGACTGGGGAATTCCAACGACCTACGAGCAGTACTTC. Translation gives CAISDWGIPTTYEQYF.

This clonotype has at least ten counts. The rearrangement joins TRBV28 to TRBJ1-5; D gene ambiguous. The CDR3 runs to 13 residues. The ends were cut back, 6 bases at V and 9 bases at J, with 15 bases in the middle. Germline loops: CDR1 MDHEN, CDR2 SYDVKM. The CDR3 loop is CASRLTSGRPQHF. CDR3 coding DNA: TGTGCCAGCAGGCTTACTTCTGGGAGGCCCCAGCATTTT.

The gene calls are TRBV5-1 and TRBJ2-7; 8 bases align to TRBD1. Losses at the gene ends were 4 bases for V and 0 bases for J; bases not matched to a gene: 9. CDR1 and CDR2 (germline): SGHRS, YFSETQ. The CDR3 spans 16 residues. For the CDR3, the DNA is TGCGCCAGCAGCCGGAGGACAGGGAAGAGCTCCTACGAGCAGTACTTC. This codes for CASSRRTGKSSYEQYF.

The chain couples TRBV4-2 to TRBJ2-6, with 8 bases aligning to TRBD1. This CDR3 has 18 residues. In germline, CDR1 is LGHNA, CDR2 YNFKEQ. With V trimmed by 5 bases and J by 0 bases, 9 bases remained unmatched. CDR3 in DNA: TGTGCCAGCAGCGACCGGGACAGGTTCTTCTCTGGGGCCAACGTCCTGACTTTC. Translation: CASSDRDRFFSGANVLTF.

This clonotype was recorded many times. The J gene is TRBJ2-7, the V gene TRBV20-1; D perhaps matches TRBD2 (5 bases). The CDR3 consists of 12 residues. The V end lost 5 bases, the J end lost 7 bases, and 15 bases lay between the germline ends. Germline loops: CDR1 DFQATT, CDR2 SNEGSKA (reference sequence). DNA of the CDR3: TGCAGTGCTCCTCGGCGAGGGAATGAGCAGTACTTC. Residues: CSAPRRGNEQYF.

This clonotype came up many times. The gene calls are TRBV28 and TRBJ1-5; D is uncertain. Germline V gene sequence: CDR1 MDHEN, CDR2 SYDVKM. The CDR3 is 13 residues long. Trimming stripped 9 bases from V and 1 base from J, with 10 bases between. CDR3 coding DNA: TGTGCCAGAAGTATAGGAAGCAATCAGCCCCAGCATTTT. Its translation is CARSIGSNQPQHF.

This clonotype has at least ten counts. The V and J genes are TRBV12-3 or TRBV12-4 and TRBJ2-5; TRBD1 aligns across 9 bases. The V segment lost 6 bases and the J segment 5 bases; nucleotides outside the gene matches: 13. CDR3 length equals 16 residues. The CDR3 DNA is TGTGCCAGCAGATTATCCGGGACAGGGCTGGAGGAGACCCAGTACTTC. Amino acids: CASRLSGTGLEETQYF.

The V gene is TRBV29-1, the J gene TRBJ1-2; D gene uncertain. The CDR3 is 10 residues long. V was pared by 3 bases and J by 8 bases, with 7 bases between. Germline CDR1 and CDR2: SQVTM and ANQGSEA. The chain's CDR3 is CSVDPGGYTF. The DNA for the CDR3 is TGCAGCGTTGACCCGGGGGGCTACACCTTC.

The chain uses TRBV6-5 and TRBJ1-1; D gene uncertain. Trimming removed 0 bases at V and 5 bases at J, with 13 bases between. The CDR3 contains 15 residues. Germline-derived CDR1 and CDR2 are MNHEY and SVGAGI. CDR3 coding DNA: TGTGCCAGCAGTTACTCGCGGGGATTGGGGACTGAAGCTTTCTTT. Translating gives CASSYSRGLGTEAFF.

The chain couples TRBV20-1 to TRBJ1-1; D not resolved. Looked up from germline, CDR1 is DFQATT and CDR2 is SNEGSKA (reference sequence). The V end was cut by 0 bases, the J end by 4 bases, with 12 bases between. The CDR3 has 14 amino acids. CDR3 region: CSAREGSRGTEAFF. The CDR3 coding sequence is TGCAGTGCTAGAGAAGGCTCAAGAGGCACTGAAGCTTTCTTT.

The chain recombines TRBV6-6 with TRBJ1-2; no clear D gene. The CDR3 runs to 13 residues. Per the germline V gene, CDR1 is MNHNY and CDR2 is SVGAGI (reference sequence). V gave up 2 bases and J gave up 4 bases, with 8 bases separating them. Here the CDR3 reads CASSYKQTYGYTF. The CDR3 DNA reads TGTGCCAGCAGTTACAAACAGACCTATGGCTACACCTTC.

The chain recombines TRBV9 with TRBJ2-1; D not certain. This CDR3 comprises 14 residues. V was trimmed by 0 bases and J by 0 bases, leaving 4 bases between them. Germline CDR1 and CDR2: SGDLS and YYNGEE. Written as DNA, the CDR3 is TGTGCCAGCAGCGTAGCTACCTCCTACAATGAGCAGTTCTTC. Amino acids: CASSVATSYNEQFF.

This clonotype was seen ten or more times. This chain uses TRBV5-8 with TRBJ2-1; D not certain. The germline V gene encodes CDR1 SGHTS and CDR2 YDEGEE. This CDR3 contains 16 residues. V dropped 0 bases and J dropped 4 bases, with 14 bases sitting between them. The CDR3 here is CASSLAAGLAYNEQFF. The CDR3 nucleotides are TGTGCCAGCAGCTTGGCGGCTGGGTTGGCATACAATGAGCAGTTCTTC.

This chain connects TRBV28 to TRBJ2-2; the D is unclear. This CDR3 contains 16 residues. The germline CDR1 and CDR2 sequences are MDHEN and SYDVKM. V was cut by 3 bases and J by 1 base, with 12 bases left in between. The CDR3 region is CASSFRGPENTGELFF. The CDR3 coding sequence is TGTGCCAGCAGTTTCCGTGGGCCAGAGAACACCGGGGAGCTGTTTTTT.

The gene calls are TRBV6-1 and TRBJ1-2; no firm D call. V was shortened by 8 bases and J by 5 bases, with 15 bases between the two germline ends. The CDR3 extends over 13 amino acids. Germline CDR1 MNHNS, CDR2 SASEGT. The CDR3 nucleotides read TGTGCCAGCTTCAATACAGCGACTTATGGCTACACCTTC. Translation gives CASFNTATYGYTF.

The rearrangement joins TRBV12-5 to TRBJ2-1, with D perhaps TRBD1 (5 bases). This CDR3 spans 14 amino acids. Germline CDR1 is LGHNT and CDR2 is FRNRAP. V was cut by 3 bases and J by 4 bases, with 10 bases left in between. The CDR3 coding sequence is TGTGCTAGTGGTTTCCGAAGGGGATACAATGAGCAGTTCTTC. Protein product: CASGFRRGYNEQFF.

Many counts were recorded for this clonotype. This chain links TRBV28 with TRBJ1-5; D call uncertain. Trimming pared 0 bases from V and 5 bases from J, leaving 8 bases between. CDR1 MDHEN and CDR2 SYDVKM come from the germline V gene. This CDR3 spans 14 amino acids. This CDR3 reads CASSLWGMDQPQHF. CDR3 sequence (DNA): TGTGCCAGCAGTTTATGGGGGATGGATCAGCCCCAGCATTTT.